Shown below are 4 T cell receptor beta chains from a single sample sequenced in a study of blood T cell repertoires in COVID-19 (TCRdb year 2020). Libraries were made using the immunoSEQ multiplex PCR assay. TCRdb carries this immuneACCESS record with in-frame sequences only. Its versions omit some clonotypes, under half of them owing to an unresolved V gene in the studies checked, with the rest unexplained. This sample has under 200,000 clones in its table, and over 65% of those were observed once. The top ten constitute roughly 8.6% of the sample. Sequencing used peripheral blood. These receptors all stem from a man aged 60 to 75 with acute or convalescent COVID-19.

J is TRBJ2-2 and V is TRBV7-3, with 10 bases fitting TRBD1. The CDR3 length is 15 residues. Germline-derived CDR1 and CDR2 are SGHTA and FQGTGA. V trimming: 2 bases; J trimming: 4 bases; junction bases outside the gene matches: 1. CDR3 in amino acids: CASSLDRGRTGELFF. CDR3 sequence (DNA): TGTGCCAGCAGCTTAGACAGGGGGCGCACCGGGGAGCTGTTTTTT.

The chain carries TRBV24-1 and TRBJ1-2; perhaps TRBD1 as D (6 bases). V was trimmed by 0 bases and J by 8 bases, leaving 15 bases between them. Per the germline V gene, CDR1 is KGHDR and CDR2 is SFDVKD. The CDR3 runs to 15 residues. The CDR3 spells CATSDLGQSAGGYTF. DNA for the CDR3: TGTGCCACCAGTGATTTGGGACAGTCAGCCGGCGGCTACACCTTC.

This chain joins TRBV27 and TRBJ1-1; D is perhaps TRBD1 (6 bases). Between the trimmed V and J ends, which lost 0 bases and 5 bases, there was a span of 10 bases. From germline, CDR1 is MNHEY and CDR2 SMNVEV (reference sequence). This CDR3 spans 14 amino acids. CDR3 DNA sequence: TGTGCCAGCAGTTTATCTCGACAGGTAACTGAAGCTTTCTTT. Residues: CASSLSRQVTEAFF.

The chain has TRBV7-2 and TRBJ1-2, with 9 bases fitting TRBD1. Germline V lookup: CDR1 SGHTA, CDR2 FQGNSA. The CDR3 is 14 amino acids. Trimming cost V 4 bases and J 2 bases; bases outside gene matches: 2. Written as DNA, the CDR3 is TGTGCCAGCAGCTGGGACAGGGACAACTATGGCTACACCTTC. This gives the protein CASSWDRDNYGYTF.